Listed here are 28 T cell receptor beta chains from one sample, sequenced in a study of T cells in Graves' hyperthyroidism and ophthalmopathy. RNA transcripts yielded amplified TCR beta CDR3 regions. HTBI primers drove first-round RT-PCR of the TCR CDR3. One entry per CDR3 protein, called by TCRdb with MiXCR from the multiplex PCR reads. The repertoire consists of around 200,000 distinct CDR3 sequences, with about 17% occurring once and the leading ten covering roughly 44%. The sequenced sample consisted of blood. The receptors were sampled from a man aged 35 to 55 with Graves' hyperthyroidism.

The chain links TRBV19 to TRBJ1-2; 9 bases fit TRBD1. V dropped 10 bases and J dropped 10; count of bases not matched to a gene: 13. CDR3 length equals 13 residues. Germline V CDR1 and CDR2: LNHDA, SQIVND (reference sequence). CDR3 in amino acids: CATRPRDRVFYTF. The CDR3 bases are TGTGCCACCCGCCCCCGGGACAGGGTCTTCTACACCTTC.

This sequence joins TRBV5-4 and TRBJ2-4, with 7 bases aligning to TRBD2. The CDR3 consists of 15 residues. The ends lost 4 bases at V and 1 base at J; junction bases unmatched: 5. Looked up from germline, CDR1 is SGHNT and CDR2 is YYREEE (reference sequence). The CDR3 spells CASSDGGGAKNIQYF. CDR3 sequence (DNA): TGTGCCAGCAGCGACGGCGGGGGTGCCAAAAACATTCAGTACTTC.

This clonotype has at least ten counts. The chain links TRBV28 to TRBJ2-1, with TRBD2 matching over 9 bases. The CDR3 contains 16 residues. Germline CDR1 MDHEN, CDR2 SYDVKM. The J segment lost 7 bases and the V segment lost 6 bases, leaving 13 bases of the junction unmatched. CDR3 region: CASSPLGASGENEQFF. DNA of the CDR3: TGTGCCAGCAGCCCCCTCGGGGCTAGCGGGGAGAATGAGCAGTTCTTC.

This clonotype has only a few counts. V and J are TRBV2 and TRBJ1-3, with a weak D call TRBD1 (6 bases). V lost 0 bases and J 2 bases, leaving 8 bases between the germline ends. Germline V gene data show CDR1 as SNHLY and CDR2 as FYNNEI. There are 15 residues in the CDR3. The CDR3 reads CASSEAGGPGNTIYF. CDR3 nucleotides: TGTGCCAGCAGTGAAGCAGGGGGTCCTGGAAACACCATATATTTT.

This clonotype was counted at least ten times. The CDR3 loop reads CASSLLGPYNEQFF. Here the CDR3 DNA reads TGTGCCAGCAGCCTGCTTGGGCCCTACAATGAGCAGTTCTTC. This chain joins TRBV7-2 and TRBJ2-1, with no clear D. Per the germline V gene, CDR1 is SGHTA and CDR2 is FQGNSA. CDR3 length: 14 residues. With 5 bases removed from V and 2 bases from J, the gap between germline ends came to 10 bases.

This clonotype was counted a few times. The genes are TRBV28 and TRBJ2-2; 8 bases are a match to TRBD2. The ends lost 6 bases at V and 1 base at J; junction bases unmatched: 4. This CDR3 comprises 15 residues. The germline V gene encodes CDR1 MDHEN and CDR2 SYDVKM. The CDR3 here is CASRKAGGNTGELFF. CDR3 bases: TGTGCCAGCAGGAAGGCGGGGGGGAACACCGGGGAGCTGTTTTTT.

Ten or more counts support this clonotype. The chain recombines TRBV7-9 with TRBJ2-5; 9 bases line up with TRBD2. The CDR3 covers 15 residues. Germline V gene lookup returns CDR1 SEHNR and CDR2 FQNEAQ (reference sequence). V lost 3 bases, J lost 5 bases, and 7 bases stayed unmatched. The CDR3 loop is CASSFPAGGRETQYF. CDR3 sequence (DNA): TGTGCCAGCAGCTTCCCAGCGGGGGGTCGCGAGACCCAGTACTTC.

This clonotype was recorded at least ten times. This chain joins TRBV7-9 and TRBJ1-2, with TRBD1 as a possible D gene (5 bases). The CDR3 spans 14 residues. The V and J ends lost 5 bases and 4 bases respectively, with 14 bases between them. Germline V lookup: CDR1 SEHNR, CDR2 FQNEAQ (reference sequence). CDR3: CASSLTGFGYGYTF. CDR3 in DNA: TGTGCCAGCAGCCTCACAGGTTTCGGCTATGGCTACACCTTC.

This clonotype was detected a few times. The chain recombines TRBV6-1 with TRBJ1-5; D perhaps matches TRBD1 (5 bases). With 6 bases removed from V and 0 bases from J, the gap between germline ends came to 6 bases. Germline CDR1 is MNHNS and CDR2 is SASEGT. CDR3 size: 13 residues. The CDR3 sequence: CASRQDSNQPQHF. The CDR3, as DNA: TGTGCCAGCAGACAGGATAGCAATCAGCCCCAGCATTTT.

This clonotype was recorded at least ten times. The chain uses TRBV30 and TRBJ1-2; D uncertain. The CDR3 runs to 16 residues. The V end lost 0 bases, the J end lost 0 bases, and 14 bases lay between the germline ends. The germline V gene has CDR1 GTSNPN and CDR2 SVGIG (reference sequence). The CDR3 protein is CAWSVPDLKTNYGYTF. The CDR3 DNA reads as TGTGCCTGGAGTGTCCCGGACCTTAAAACTAACTATGGCTACACCTTC.

In its sample, this clonotype was seen many times. The chain has TRBV18 and TRBJ2-5, with D unclear. Germline-derived CDR1 and CDR2 are KGHSH and LQKENI. Trimming stripped 3 bases from V and 4 bases from J, with 9 bases between. CDR3 length: 13 residues. The CDR3 reads CASSPYYGETQYF. The CDR3 DNA reads as TGTGCCAGCTCACCCTACTATGGAGAGACCCAGTACTTC. Drawing the rest from reference TRBV18 and TRBJ2-5, the complete variable domain is NAGVMQNPRHLVRRRGQEARLRCSPMKGHSHVYWYRQLPEEGLKFMVYLQKENIIDESGMPKERFSAEFPKEGPSILRIQQVVRGDSAAYFCASSPYYGETQYFGPGTRLLVL.

V usage is TRBV7-3 and J usage is TRBJ2-2, with 14 bases identical to TRBD2. The CDR3 sequence is 18 residues long. Germline loops: CDR1 SGHTA, CDR2 FQGTGA. V lost 5 bases, J lost 4 bases, and 9 bases stayed unmatched. DNA for the CDR3: TGTGCCAGCAGCCCGGGACTAGCGGGAGTGTCGGGCACCGGGGAGCTGTTTTTT. Residues: CASSPGLAGVSGTGELFF. The complete variable domain, with remaining parts taken from reference TRBV7-3 and TRBJ2-2, reads GAGVSQTPSNKVTEKGKYVELRCDPISGHTALYWYRQSLGQGPEFLIYFQGTGAADDSGLPNDRFFAVRPEGSVSTLKIQRTERGDSAVYLCASSPGLAGVSGTGELFFGEGSRLTVL.

The rearrangement joins TRBV2 to TRBJ2-1; maybe TRBD2 (7 bases). The CDR3 length is 16 residues. With 6 bases removed from V and 10 bases from J, the gap between germline ends came to 25 bases. The germline V gene has CDR1 SNHLY and CDR2 FYNNEI. The CDR3 sequence: CASSSWGGGPGEEQFF. Written as DNA, the CDR3 is TGTGCCAGCAGCTCGTGGGGGGGGGGGCCAGGGGAGGAGCAGTTCTTC.

The chain links TRBV20-1 to TRBJ1-4, with D possibly being TRBD1 (6 bases). The CDR3 spans 14 residues. Germline-derived CDR1 and CDR2 are DFQATT and SNEGSKA (reference sequence). V lost 0 bases to trimming and J lost 8 bases, with 13 bases between them. CDR3 coding DNA: TGCAGTGCTAGAGATTTTGGGACACAAGAAAAACTGTTTTTT. Its translation: CSARDFGTQEKLFF.

Ten or more counts support this clonotype. The chain couples TRBV30 to TRBJ2-5; no clear D gene. Germline CDR1 reads GTSNPN; CDR2 reads SVGIG (reference sequence). CDR3 length: 13 amino acids. V was cut by 1 base and J by 2 bases, with 8 bases left in between. This CDR3 is CAWSASIQETQYF. CDR3 bases: TGTGCCTGGAGTGCTTCTATACAAGAGACCCAGTACTTC. Based on the CDR3 plus reference TRBV30 and TRBJ2-5, the full variable domain is SQTIHQWPATLVQPVGSPLSLECTVEGTSNPNLYWYRQAAGRGLQLLFYSVGIGQISSEVPQNLSASRPQDRQFILSSKKLLLSDSGFYLCAWSASIQETQYFGPGTRLLVL.

This clonotype came up many times. The rearrangement joins TRBV7-9 to TRBJ2-7; 10 bases agree with TRBD1. Germline values: CDR1 SEHNR, CDR2 FQNEAQ (reference sequence). CDR3 size: 16 residues. V shed 5 bases, J shed 3 bases, and the junction held 10 bases outside the gene matches. The CDR3 here is CASSLNYGTGVYEQYF. CDR3 DNA sequence: TGTGCCAGCAGCCTAAATTACGGGACAGGGGTCTACGAGCAGTACTTC.

This clonotype showed up just a few times. V is TRBV4-1 and J is TRBJ2-3, with 7 positions matching TRBD1. The CDR3 sequence is 18 residues long. In germline, CDR1 is MGHRA, CDR2 YSYEKL. Trimming at V came to 3 bases and at J to 5 bases, leaving 17 bases not matched to a gene. CDR3: CASSHSGTVGSVRDTQYF. The CDR3 bases are TGCGCCAGCAGCCATTCCGGGACAGTTGGGTCGGTAAGAGATACGCAGTATTTT.

Notes on this clonotype: One end of the junction is discordant with germline, which a read error may explain. The chain uses TRBV29-1 and TRBJ2-1, with 9 bases matching TRBD2. Germline CDR1 SQVTM, CDR2 ANQGSEA. CDR3 length: 14 residues. The CDR3 sequence: CSVVIAGAYNERFF. The DNA for the CDR3 is TGCAGCGTAGTTATAGCGGGGGCCTACAATGAGCGGTTCTTC.

This chain links TRBV4-2 with TRBJ2-3, with a tentative D call TRBD2 (5 bases). V lost 2 bases to trimming and J lost 3 bases, with 9 bases between them. The CDR3 covers 14 residues. Per the germline V gene, CDR1 is LGHNA and CDR2 is YNFKEQ. The chain's CDR3 is CASSQPLATDTQYF. The CDR3 nucleotides are TGTGCCAGCAGCCAACCCTTAGCGACAGATACGCAGTATTTT.

This clonotype was seen ten or more times. The genes are TRBV2 and TRBJ2-2; possible D gene TRBD1, 5 bases. CDR1 is SNHLY and CDR2 is FYNNEI in the germline V gene. The CDR3 is 15 residues long. V dropped 1 base and J dropped 5 bases, with 11 bases sitting between them. The CDR3 spells CASSEGGPPTGELFF. The CDR3 coding sequence is TGTGCCAGCAGTGAAGGGGGCCCGCCGACCGGGGAGCTGTTTTTT.

The chain couples TRBV5-1 to TRBJ2-1; 7 nucleotides match TRBD1. CDR3 size: 13 residues. J was trimmed by 5 bases and V by 7 bases; bases with no gene match: 6. Germline CDR1 SGHRS, CDR2 YFSETQ. CDR3 sequence reads: CASYSGQNNEQFF. CDR3 nucleotides: TGCGCCAGCTATTCGGGACAGAACAATGAGCAGTTCTTC.

This clonotype was detected ten times or more. The DNA for the CDR3 is TGTGCCAGCAGCCGGGGACCGAACCAAGAGACCCAGTACTTC. Amino acids: CASSRGPNQETQYF. This chain connects TRBV7-9 to TRBJ2-5; the D call may be TRBD1 or TRBD2 (5 bases each). The CDR3 totals 14 residues. Trimming removed 5 bases from V and 0 bases from J, with 10 bases in between. Per the germline V gene, CDR1 is SEHNR and CDR2 is FQNEAQ (reference sequence).

As to this clonotype: At one end the junction does not follow the germline gene, possibly because of a read error. CDR3 DNA sequence: TGCGCCAGCGGCTTCCAGAGTCTCGGGGAGCTGTTTTTT. Amino acid sequence: CASGFQSLGELFF. The chain uses TRBV5-1 and TRBJ2-2; no definite D call. This CDR3 has 13 residues. Germline V gives CDR1 SGHRS, CDR2 YFSETQ.

The chain uses TRBV28 and TRBJ1-2; 8 positions agree with TRBD1. This CDR3 comprises 13 residues. Germline lookup yields CDR1 MDHEN and CDR2 SYDVKM. Trimming cost V 5 bases and J 4 bases; bases outside gene matches: 3. DNA for the CDR3: TGTGCCAGCAGTGGACAGGGATTCTATGGCTACACCTTC. This translates into CASSGQGFYGYTF.

This clonotype was detected ten times or more. V is TRBV6-2 or TRBV6-3 and J is TRBJ1-5; no definite D call. The CDR3 has 15 amino acids. V was pared by 2 bases and J by 5 bases, with 13 bases between. Germline V gene data show CDR1 as MNHEY and CDR2 as SVGEGT. CDR3 amino acids: CASSYLPGGDQPQHF. As DNA, the CDR3 is TGTGCCAGCAGTTACCTGCCGGGTGGTGATCAGCCCCAGCATTTT.

This clonotype was picked up many times. This chain uses TRBV28 with TRBJ2-1; D is perhaps TRBD2 (7 bases). V was trimmed by 2 bases and J by 0 bases, leaving 11 bases between them. Germline assignment: CDR1 MDHEN and CDR2 SYDVKM. This CDR3 contains 16 residues. In DNA, the CDR3 is TGTGCCAGCAGTTTAAGCGGGACAAGCTCCTACAATGAGCAGTTCTTC. Protein product: CASSLSGTSSYNEQFF.

In its sample, this clonotype was seen many times. CDR3 in amino acids: CASSQRHGNTIYF. The CDR3 DNA reads TGCGCCAGCAGCCAACGTCATGGAAACACCATATATTTT. V and J are TRBV4-3 and TRBJ1-3, with D uncertain. The CDR3 loop spans 13 amino acids. Per the germline V gene, CDR1 is LGHNA and CDR2 is YSLEER. V gave up 2 bases and J gave up 3 bases, with 5 bases separating them.

The chain combines TRBV24-1 with TRBJ1-2; the match to TRBD1 covers 7 bases. Losses at the gene ends were 3 bases for V and 8 bases for J; bases not matched to a gene: 11. Per the germline V gene, CDR1 is KGHDR and CDR2 is SFDVKD. The CDR3 contains 15 residues. This CDR3 reads CATSDPRDSVEGYTF. In DNA, the CDR3 is TGTGCCACCAGTGATCCGCGGGACAGCGTCGAGGGCTACACCTTC.